A selection of T cell receptor beta chains follows, all from one sample in a study of T cell responses to AZD1222 COVID-19 vaccine. Sequenced by immunoSEQ multiplex PCR; TCRdb stores in-frame clones only, minus some. The repertoire holds over 120,000 clones, with 75% to 90% as singletons. Sequenced here: peripheral blood, sampled on day 0 of AZD1222 vaccination. Every receptor here comes from an adult in good health. CDR3s include the opening cysteine and the closing phenylalanine or tryptophan. Each record gives: V gene, J gene, D gene, clone size, CDR3 protein, CDR3 DNA. The D gene is left open where the match is weak. The listing skips clone size in some rows; elsewhere it reads once, few, many or a size class.

>TRBV12-3/TRBV12-4|TRBJ2-5|.|.
CASKILETQYF
TGTGCCAGCAAGATCCTAGAGACCCAGTACTTC
>TRBV28|TRBJ1-4|TRBD1|.
CASIKTGVGFSTNEKLFF
TGTGCCAGCATTAAGACAGGGGTTGGGTTTTCAACTAATGAAAAACTGTTTTTT
>TRBV25-1|TRBJ2-3|.|.
CASKGDTDTQYF
TGTGCCAGCAAAGGGGACACAGATACGCAGTATTTT
>TRBV18|TRBJ2-7|.|.
CASSAGLAPSYEQYF
TGTGCCAGCTCAGCCGGACTGGCGCCTTCCTACGAGCAGTACTTC
>TRBV27|TRBJ2-2|.|.
CASSFFSGSNTGELFF
TGTGCCAGCAGTTTTTTTTCCGGGTCGAACACCGGGGAGCTGTTTTTT
>TRBV28|TRBJ1-2|.|.
CASRLSDGGTGLSYGYTF
TGTGCCAGCAGACTCTCCGATGGAGGGACTGGGTTGAGCTATGGCTACACCTTC
>TRBV6-4|TRBJ2-3|.|once
CASSDSGVRTDTQYF
TGTGCCAGCAGTGACTCTGGGGTCCGCACAGATACGCAGTATTTT
>TRBV7-2|TRBJ2-1|TRBD1|.
CASSLEGTGYNEQFF
TGTGCCAGCAGCTTAGAGGGGACAGGGTACAATGAGCAGTTCTTC
>TRBV5-1|TRBJ1-2|.|.
CASTPRGETGYGYTF
TGCGCCAGCACCCCCCGGGGCGAGACAGGTTATGGCTACACCTTC
>TRBV28|TRBJ2-1|.|.
CATSGTLLSSYNEQFF
TGTGCCACATCCGGGACACTCCTCAGCTCCTACAATGAGCAGTTCTTC
>TRBV27|TRBJ2-1|.|.
CASSPRRDSYNEQFF
TGTGCCAGCAGTCCCCGCCGGGACTCGTACAATGAGCAGTTCTTC
>TRBV3-1/TRBV3-2|TRBJ2-3|.|.
CASSQEGSPPDTQYF
TGTGCCAGCAGCCAAGAAGGCTCACCTCCGGATACGCAGTATTTT
>TRBV6-2/TRBV6-3|TRBJ2-5|.|.
CASSSETQYF
TGTGCCAGCAGTTCCGAGACCCAGTACTTC
>TRBV6-5|TRBJ2-1|.|.
CVSQETRALRNEQFF
TGTGTTTCACAGGAAACTAGGGCCCTGAGGAATGAGCAGTTCTTC
>TRBV4-2|TRBJ1-6|.|once
CASSQGGAGSPLHF
TGTGCCAGCAGCCAAGGGGGGGCCGGTTCACCCCTCCACTTT
>TRBV5-1|TRBJ2-3|TRBD1|.
CASSLMGQGGTDTQYF
TGCGCCAGCAGCTTGATGGGACAGGGTGGGACAGATACGCAGTATTTT
>TRBV3-1/TRBV3-2|TRBJ1-4|.|.
CASSQGEAGMEEKLFF
TGTGCCAGCAGCCAAGGCGAGGCGGGCATGGAAGAAAAACTGTTTTTT
>TRBV11-2|TRBJ1-3|.|.
CASSLGLNTIYF
TGTGCCAGCAGCCTGGGGCTAAACACCATATATTTT